This record covers a single T cell receptor (beta chain). Its antigen is unidentified. The sample originates from a study of T-cell memory formation after mild COVID-19. Whole-study findings and limits: Day 37-peaking second-wave clones had unconfirmed SARS-CoV-2 specificity.

V was pared by 3 bases and J by 10 bases, with 12 bases between. The CDR3 consists of 12 residues. Germline V gene lookup returns CDR1 MGHRA and CDR2 YSYEKL. TCRdb reprocessed the 5' RACE reads with MiXCR, giving one entry per CDR3 protein. The sample has 300,000 to 400,000 distinct CDR3 sequences, about a sixth seen once. The sample was PBMCs or a T cell subset sorted from them (not recorded which). The genes are TRBV4-1 and TRBJ1-1; no clear D gene. The receptor's source is a man younger than 30 who had mild COVID-19 (a few samples of this study predate the infection). Cell type and time point are not known. Here the CDR3 DNA reads TGCGCCAGCAGCCAGTTTGGGCTCAGAGCTTTCTTT. This translates into CASSQFGLRAFF.